What follows is one T cell receptor (beta chain) and its context. Its antigen is as yet unknown. An end of the junction does not agree with germline; a read error may underlie this. Measured with immunoSEQ multiplex PCR; TCRdb has only the in-frame clones, and not every one. The sample has fewer than 120,000 clones, roughly 92% seen once. This record belongs to a study of siplizumab effects on memory and regulatory T cells. Germline loops: CDR1 SSHAT, CDR2 FNYEAQ (reference sequence). The length of the CDR3 is 15 residues. Study-level results: Among sequences traceable to unstimulated CD4+ memory cells, alloreactive ones were significantly reduced by siplizumab. Apparently more diverse than memory cells, naive T cells also seemed major alloresponse contributors. An assignable phenotype, naive or memory, was missing from roughly 77-94% of proliferating CD4+ or CD8+ clones. Most alloreactive clones went unmapped to unstimulated subsets; only a minor fraction mapped.

This chain uses TRBV7-7 with TRBJ2-3; no reliable D call. The material sequenced was CD4+ T cells sorted from blood. The sequence was collected from a human donor in good health. In nucleotides, the CDR3 is TGTGCTAGCAGCCTTAGTACACTCAGCACAGATACGCAGTATTTT. This translates into CASSLSTLSTDTQYF.